This is a list of T cell receptor beta chains from one sample in a study of tumor and adjacent non-tumor tissue in lung cancer. TCRdb itself ran the multiplex PCR reads through MiXCR, one entry per CDR3 protein. Of about 110,000 distinct CDR3 sequences in the sample, roughly 80% were seen once. The source material was lung tumor tissue. Receptors originate from an older woman with non-small cell lung cancer. Each CDR3 is given with its conserved first and last residue. D genes are given only for firm matches. The size of a clone is reported for some rows only, either as once, few or many, or as a class for expanded clones.

clone size,V gene,D gene,J gene,CDR3 DNA,CDR3 protein
.,TRBV12-3/TRBV12-4,.,TRBJ1-3,TGTGCCAGCACCACGGCGGGGGCGTCGGGAAACACCATATATTTT,CASTTAGASGNTIYF
.,TRBV11-3,.,TRBJ2-1,TGTCCCAGCAGCTTAGGCGGGGGCTCATACAATGAGCAGTTCTTC,CPSSLGGGSYNEQFF
.,TRBV6-4,TRBD2,TRBJ2-2,TGTGCCAGCATCGGGAGGTTGGGGGCCGGGGAGCTGTTTTTT,CASIGRLGAGELFF
few,TRBV18,.,TRBJ2-5,TGTGCCAGCTCACCGGGGGGCCAAGAGACCCAGTACTTC,CASSPGGQETQYF
.,TRBV6-1,.,TRBJ2-6,TGTGCCAGCAGCCCGGGGGCGCATGTGGCCAACGTCCTGACTTTC,CASSPGAHVANVLTF
.,TRBV6-2/TRBV6-3,.,TRBJ1-3,TGTGCCAGCAATTACTCGGGCTCTGGTAACACCATATATTTT,CASNYSGSGNTIYF
.,TRBV14,.,TRBJ2-3,TGTACCAGCAGTCAAGAACGGAGACAAGGGATGACAGATACGCAGTATTTT,CTSSQERRQGMTDTQYF
.,TRBV11-2,.,TRBJ2-1,TGTGCCAGCGGCATCCCCGGAGCCGTGGATGAGCAGTTCTTC,CASGIPGAVDEQFF
few,TRBV28,.,TRBJ1-2,TGTGCCAGCAGTGGGTGGGGGGTCTATGGCTACACCTTC,CASSGWGVYGYTF
.,TRBV11-2,.,TRBJ2-2,TGTCCCAGCAGCTGGGGAGTGGCTTCGCCCGGGAAACTGTTTTTT,CPSSWGVASPGKLFF
.,TRBV4-1,.,TRBJ2-7,TGCGCCAGCAGCCTGGCTTGGAGCGCTTACGAGCAGTATTTC,CASSLAWSAYEQYF
.,TRBV10-3,.,TRBJ1-1,TGTGCCATCGGGAACATCCCCACTGAAGTTTTCTTT,CAIGNIPTEVFF
.,TRBV4-3,TRBD1,TRBJ1-2,TGCGTCAGCAGCCAAGGCGGGACAGGGAGTGGCTACACCTTC,CVSSQGGTGSGYTF
.,TRBV18,.,TRBJ1-3,TGTCCCATCTCTCCCGGACAACCGGACACCATATATTTT,CPISPGQPDTIYF
.,TRBV6-2/TRBV6-3,.,TRBJ1-2,TGTGCCGGCAGTTACCCGGCATTCTATGGCTACACCTTT,CAGSYPAFYGYTF
.,TRBV11-3,TRBD2,TRBJ2-5,TGTGCCAGCAGCCCTCCAGCGGGGCGGCCCGAGACCCAGTACTTC,CASSPPAGRPETQYF
.,TRBV5-4,.,TRBJ1-4,TGTACCAGCAGCTTGAGTGCTTCGTTGGGTGAAAAACTGTTTTTT,CTSSLSASLGEKLFF
.,TRBV6-5,.,TRBJ1-1,TGTGCCAGTAGTTACTCGGCCGGACTCATAAACACTGAAGCTTTCTTT,CASSYSAGLINTEAFF
.,TRBV12-3/TRBV12-4,.,TRBJ2-3,TGTACCAGCAGACTTGACAGCAATCAGCCCCAGTATTTT,CTSRLDSNQPQYF
.,TRBV29-1,.,TRBJ2-1,TGCATCGTTGATCACCTAGAGCTCGATGAGCAGTTCTTC,CIVDHLELDEQFF
many,TRBV6-1,.,TRBJ2-6,TGTGCCAGCAGTGGCCCGGACAGTGCCATATTCTCTGGGGCCAACGTCCTGACTTTC,CASSGPDSAIFSGANVLTF
.,TRBV5-6,.,TRBJ2-7,TGTGCCAGCTGCCCGCGGGCAGGGAGCCACGAGCAGTACTTC,CASCPRAGSHEQYF
.,TRBV20-1,TRBD1,TRBJ1-1,TGCAGTGCTAGTGGCAGGACAGGGGGTCATACTCAAGCTTTCTTT,CSASGRTGGHTQAFF
.,TRBV11-2,TRBD2,TRBJ2-7,TGTGCCAGGAGCTACGGGACTAACGGGAGCTACGCGCAGTACTTC,CARSYGTNGSYAQYF
many,TRBV6-2/TRBV6-3,.,TRBJ1-5,TGTGCCAGCAGTACCGAGATTTTCGTGCTGGGCAATCAGCCCCAGCATTTT,CASSTEIFVLGNQPQHF
.,TRBV9,.,TRBJ2-6,TGTGTCAGCTGCGTGTGGGTCGCTGGGGCCAACGTCCTGACTTTC,CVSCVWVAGANVLTF
.,TRBV6-1,.,TRBJ1-2,TGTGCCAGCGGTGGAACAGGGTTTTTCAACTATTGCTACACCTTC,CASGGTGFFNYCYTF
many,TRBV6-6,TRBD2,TRBJ2-7,TGTGCCAGCAGCCTCGGGACTAGCGGGAGTTACGAGCAGTACTTC,CASSLGTSGSYEQYF
few,TRBV14,.,TRBJ1-3,TGTGCCAGCAGCTACTACTCCACTGGAAACACCATATATTTT,CASSYYSTGNTIYF
.,TRBV4-1,TRBD1,TRBJ2-1,TGCGCCAGCAGCCCCCCGGGACAGAGCTCCTACAATGTGCAGTTCTTC,CASSPPGQSSYNVQFF
.,TRBV11-1,.,TRBJ2-5,TGTGCCAACAGCTTAATCCAGTCGGAGACCCAGTATTTC,CANSLIQSETQYF
.,TRBV9,TRBD2,TRBJ2-5,TGTGCCAGCAGCGTAGACGGGACTAGCGGGGGCCGGGAGACCCAGTACTTC,CASSVDGTSGGRETQYF
.,TRBV11-1,.,TRBJ2-7,TGTGCCAGCAACCGTGCGGACTCCTACGAGCAGAACTTC,CASNRADSYEQNF
.,TRBV7-2,.,TRBJ1-1,TGTGCCAGCTGCTCGGAAGGTCAACTTCTGAACACTGAAGCTTTCTTT,CASCSEGQLLNTEAFF
.,TRBV11-1,.,TRBJ1-1,TGTGCCAGCATGCGGGACCGCAGCACTGAAGCTTTCTTT,CASMRDRSTEAFF
.,TRBV11-2,TRBD2,TRBJ2-2,TGCGTCAGCAGCTCCAACCCGGGACTAGTCTCCGGGGAGCTGTTTTTT,CVSSSNPGLVSGELFF
.,TRBV28,TRBD1,TRBJ2-7,TGTGCCAGCGACCGGACAGGGACCTCCTACGAGCAGTACTTC,CASDRTGTSYEQYF
.,TRBV5-6,TRBD1,TRBJ2-2,TGTGCCAGCAGCTTGCCAACAGGGGGCCCCGGTTACACCGGGGAGCTGTTTTTT,CASSLPTGGPGYTGELFF
.,TRBV11-3,.,TRBJ2-2,TGTGTCAGCAGCTTAGTATCCGGGGGCGGCGGGGGGCTGTTTTTT,CVSSLVSGGGGGLFF
.,TRBV20-1,.,TRBJ2-5,TGCAGTGCTAGAGATTTAGGCAGCATAGAGACCCAGTACTTC,CSARDLGSIETQYF
once,TRBV20-1,.,TRBJ1-5,TGCAGTGCTAGAGATATAAAGGCGGAGAATCACCCTCATCATTTT,CSARDIKAENHPHHF
.,TRBV4-2,TRBD1,TRBJ2-1,TGTGCCAGCAGCCAAGCCTCTGGACAGGGCAATGATCAGTTCTTC,CASSQASGQGNDQFF
.,TRBV5-1,.,TRBJ2-1,TGCGCCAGCAGCTTTCGTCCACAGGGAGGCACTGAGCATTTCTTC,CASSFRPQGGTEHFF
few,TRBV10-2,TRBD1,TRBJ1-1,TGCGCCAGCAGTGGGCAAACAGGGGACACTGAAGCTTTCTTT,CASSGQTGDTEAFF
.,TRBV19,.,TRBJ1-1,TGTGCCAGTAGTTTATTAGAGGGCGGCAGGGTCGGCACTGAAGCTTTCTTT,CASSLLEGGRVGTEAFF
few,TRBV28,.,TRBJ2-5,TGTGCCAGCAGTTTAGGGGGGGGGCCAAAGACCCAGTACTTC,CASSLGGGPKTQYF
once,TRBV2,.,TRBJ2-3,TGTGCCAGCAGTGAAACCAGGAGGACAGGCACAGATACGCAGTATTTT,CASSETRRTGTDTQYF
.,TRBV11-2,.,TRBJ2-1,TGTGCCAGCAGCTTAAGGTCCTCCGGGACTGGCTATAATGAGAAGTTCTTC,CASSLRSSGTGYNEKFF
.,TRBV6-2/TRBV6-3,.,TRBJ1-1,TGTGTCAGCTGTTACGGGCGGGCTACGAACACTGAAGCTTTCTTT,CVSCYGRATNTEAFF
.,TRBV11-3,.,TRBJ2-1,TGTGCCAGCATGCCGGGACGTGGGGGCCCAGCGGGCATCAATGAGCAGTTCTTC,CASMPGRGGPAGINEQFF
many,TRBV20-1,TRBD2,TRBJ2-2,TGCAGTGCATCAGCGGGAGGGCCTGGGGGGGAGCTGTTTTTT,CSASAGGPGGELFF
.,TRBV11-1,.,TRBJ1-1,TGTATCAGCAGCGCAAGGGACCGCCCAATGAACACTGTAGCTTTCTTT,CISSARDRPMNTVAFF
.,TRBV29-1,.,TRBJ2-1,TGCAGCGTTGTCGGCGCGAGAACGAGCAATGAGCAGTTCTTC,CSVVGARTSNEQFF